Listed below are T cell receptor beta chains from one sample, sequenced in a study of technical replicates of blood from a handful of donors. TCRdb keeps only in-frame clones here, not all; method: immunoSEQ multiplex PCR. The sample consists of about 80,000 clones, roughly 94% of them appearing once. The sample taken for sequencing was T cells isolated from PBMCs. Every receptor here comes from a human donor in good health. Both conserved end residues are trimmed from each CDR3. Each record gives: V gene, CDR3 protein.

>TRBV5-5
ASSFGLTEQPQH
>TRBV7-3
ASSLNRGSIETQY
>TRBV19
ASSIGPTIYNEQF
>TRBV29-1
SVERVTSHEQF
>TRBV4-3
ASSQDVWASSYEQY
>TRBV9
ASSVVGQGATGANVLT
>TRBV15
ATSRWRERTEQY
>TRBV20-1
SASGVSEAF
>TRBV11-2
ASSFGGFEQY
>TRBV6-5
ASSYGTEAF
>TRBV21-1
ASSIQLCGYSGRAPRTWGYEQY
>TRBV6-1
ASSATGVEKLF
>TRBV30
AWSPGTRGTEQY
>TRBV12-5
ASGLGDRANTEAF
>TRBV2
ASSRVVTGETQY
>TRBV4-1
ASSRLPGDTQY
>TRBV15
ATSRDRFQGVVAF
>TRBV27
ASSPIPGGYQPQH
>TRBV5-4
ASSQDYSYEQY
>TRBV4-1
ASSQVISDTQY
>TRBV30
AWETSEAYEQF
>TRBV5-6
ASSLGLSTDTQY
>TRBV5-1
ASSLWLRETQY
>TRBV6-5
ASSYTTGTMLYEQY
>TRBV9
ASSASGTIQETQY
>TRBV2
ASSGAGLSNQPQH
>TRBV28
ASWEDNEQF
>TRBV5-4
ASSFFRQIYGYT
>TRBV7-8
ASSLGPGISNEQF
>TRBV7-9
ASSLELAGALDTQY
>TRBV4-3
ASSQALAGNNEQF
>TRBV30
AWSAGQDNSPLH
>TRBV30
AWSETTGDEQY
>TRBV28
ASRSAGDVNEQF
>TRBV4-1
ASRSTPGLAEETQY
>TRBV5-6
ASSFGSGGTDTQY
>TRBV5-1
ASSLTGRDGYT
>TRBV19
ASSTWGDPYNEQF
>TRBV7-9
ASSSLGSSWTEAF
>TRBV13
ASSSQGLRIAGANVLT
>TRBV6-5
ASTAGNYGYT